The clone carrying this TCR beta chain was counted ten times or more. Its matching antigen is unknown. Trimming left V 1 base short and J 5 bases short, with 3 bases between. CDR1 is SGHRS, CDR2 YFSETQ, per germline. This CDR3 contains 11 residues. A J-beta primer mix and a sample-barcoded 5' primer were used in a second PCR of about 6 to 12 cycles. TCRdb redid the calling of the 5' RACE reads with MiXCR, one entry per CDR3 protein. The sample carries roughly 700,000 distinct CDR3 sequences, just under 25% recorded once. This record belongs to a study of blood T cells in healthy people across ages. Points from the study as a whole: Across samples, TCR beta diversity tracked strongly with naive T cell percentage.

These same records also appear under a second study, on T cells of mothers and their children. That work states: Several children and their three healthy Caucasian mothers were the donors.

Input material: blood. V usage is TRBV5-1 and J usage is TRBJ2-5; D remains unclear. The sequence came from a boy younger than 18 in good health. CDR3 bases: TGCGCCAGCAGCTTGTGGGAGACCCAGTACTTC. This sequence encodes CASSLWETQYF.